The 12 T cell receptor beta chains reported below all come from one sample, sequenced in a study of OX40 agonist ivuxolimab in advanced cancers. Sequencing was performed with immunoSEQ multiplex PCR; in TCRdb, only in-frame clones are kept and a portion is missing. The sample consists of 55,000 to 75,000 clones, 91% of them appearing once. The sequences come from CD4+ or CD8+ T cells sorted from blood, collected in a trial of the OX40 agonist ivuxolimab. The receptors derive from an adult with an advanced solid tumor such as melanoma, head and neck, liver or kidney cancer.

V and J are TRBV19 and TRBJ2-4; D not resolved. V shed 2 bases and J shed 6 bases, with 14 bases lying between them. The CDR3 has 15 amino acids. The germline V gene encodes CDR1 LNHDA and CDR2 SQIVND (reference sequence). CDR3 in DNA: TGTGCCAGTAGTATAACGACCCCCCAAGGAAACATTCAGTACTTC. Its protein product is CASSITTPQGNIQYF.

J is TRBJ2-1 and V is TRBV7-6, with D unclear. Between the trimmed V and J ends, which lost 4 bases and 4 bases, there was a span of 5 bases. CDR1 SGHVS and CDR2 FNYEAQ come from the germline V gene. This CDR3 has 12 residues. DNA of the CDR3: TGTGCCAGCAGCTCCAATTACAATGAGCAGTTCTTC. Its translation: CASSSNYNEQFF.

CDR3 residues: CASSADLTGFEGYTF. DNA of the CDR3: TGTGCCAGCAGCGCCGACCTGACAGGTTTTGAGGGCTACACCTTC. The chain carries TRBV9 and TRBJ1-2, with D possibly matching TRBD1 (6 bases). The V gene's germline CDR1 is SGDLS and CDR2 YYNGEE. V lost 3 bases and J lost 8, with 20 bases in between. The CDR3 is made up of 15 amino acids. Based on the CDR3 plus reference TRBV9 and TRBJ1-2, the full variable domain is DSGVTQTPKHLITATGQRVTLRCSPRSGDLSVYWYQQSLDQGLQFLIQYYNGEERAKGNILERFSAQQFPDLHSELNLSSLELGDSALYFCASSADLTGFEGYTFGSGTRLTVV.

This chain uses TRBV25-1 with TRBJ2-1; D unresolved. The CDR3 contains 14 residues. V was shortened by 2 bases and J by 3 bases, with 8 bases between the two germline ends. CDR1 is MGHDK, CDR2 SYGVNS, per germline. The CDR3: CASSEMVGYNEQFF. CDR3 bases: TGTGCCAGCAGTGAAATGGTGGGCTACAATGAGCAGTTCTTC.

This clone has just one count. This chain connects TRBV2 to TRBJ2-5, with D possibly being TRBD1 or TRBD2 (6 bases each). Germline loops: CDR1 SNHLY, CDR2 FYNNEI. V was pared by 8 bases and J by 1 base, with 14 bases between. CDR3 length equals 14 residues. CDR3 protein: CASHHGGLQETQYF. CDR3 bases: TGTGCCAGCCATCATGGGGGGCTCCAAGAGACCCAGTACTTC. The variable domain in full, with the rest retrieved from reference TRBV2 and TRBJ2-5, is EPEVTQTPSHQVTQMGQEVILRCVPISNHLYFYWYRQILGQKVEFLVSFYNNEISEKSEIFDDQFSVERPDGSNFTLKIRSTKLEDSAMYFCASHHGGLQETQYFGPGTRLLVL.

This chain links TRBV6-6 with TRBJ2-3; 8 bases line up with TRBD2. Germline V lookup: CDR1 MNHNY, CDR2 SVGAGI (reference sequence). V lost 5 bases, J lost 8 bases, and 6 bases stayed unmatched. This CDR3 is built from 13 residues. CDR3 loop: CASSPTGGATQYF. DNA of the CDR3: TGTGCCAGCAGTCCGACCGGGGGGGCTACGCAGTATTTT.

This chain links TRBV25-1 with TRBJ1-4; 7 nucleotides align to TRBD1. The V and J ends lost 2 bases and 6 bases, in that order; junction bases with no gene match: 0. This CDR3 region has 13 residues. Per germline, CDR1 MGHDK and CDR2 SYGVNS. In DNA, the CDR3 is TGTGCCAGCAGTGAAGGGACAGATGAAAAACTGTTTTTT. The encoded protein is CASSEGTDEKLFF. The full variable domain, in which reference TRBV25-1 and TRBJ1-4 provide the parts outside the CDR3, is EADIYQTPRYLVIGTGKKITLECSQTMGHDKMYWYQQDPGMELHLIHYSYGVNSTEKGDLSSESTVSRIRTEHFPLTLESARPSHTSQYLCASSEGTDEKLFFGSGTQLSVL.

Here the CDR3 DNA reads TGTGCCAGCAGCTTTGGGGGAGGAGAGCAGTTCTTC. Residues: CASSFGGGEQFF. This chain connects TRBV7-7 to TRBJ2-1, with a tentative D call TRBD2 (6 bases). Trimming stripped 3 bases from V and 10 bases from J, with 10 bases between. Looked up from germline, CDR1 is SSHAT and CDR2 is FNYEAQ (reference sequence). This CDR3 has 12 residues.

The chain employs TRBV5-1 and TRBJ2-7; 14 bases are shared with TRBD2. Germline trimming cut 4 bases from V and 0 bases from J; bases unmatched to any gene: 12. The CDR3 totals 19 residues. CDR1 is SGHRS and CDR2 is YFSETQ in the germline V gene. The CDR3 DNA sequence: TGCGCCAGCAGCGTCCCGGGACTAGCGGGAGCGACAAACTCCTACGAGCAGTACTTC. Translating gives CASSVPGLAGATNSYEQYF.

V usage is TRBV2 and J usage is TRBJ1-2; a possible D gene is TRBD1 (6 bases). This CDR3 region has 10 residues. Per germline, CDR1 SNHLY and CDR2 FYNNEI. V was shortened by 10 bases and J by 7 bases, with 10 bases between the two germline ends. The CDR3, as DNA: TGTGCCAACGCAGGGGCTGGCTACACCTTC. Translating it yields CANAGAGYTF.

The J gene is TRBJ2-1, the V gene TRBV5-6; D is perhaps TRBD2 (6 bases). V was clipped by 4 bases and J by 2 bases, with 16 bases between them. This CDR3 has 16 amino acids. CDR1 and CDR2 (germline): SGHDT, YYEEEE. As DNA, the CDR3 is TGTGCCAGCAGCCACTGGAGCGGCGGGGCCTACAATGAGCAGTTCTTC. It yields the protein CASSHWSGGAYNEQFF.

Only one count was recorded for this clone. V is TRBV29-1 and J is TRBJ2-3; either TRBD1 or TRBD2 may fit D (5 bases each). In germline, CDR1 is SQVTM, CDR2 ANQGSEA. Trimming took off 8 bases at V and 2 bases at J, with 17 bases between the two ends. The CDR3 extends over 14 amino acids. CDR3 sequence reads: CSTLDIGLTDTQYF. DNA of the CDR3: TGCAGCACCCTGGACATTGGACTCACAGATACGCAGTATTTT.